This passage covers 11 T cell receptor beta chains from one sample sequenced in a study of OX40 agonist ivuxolimab in advanced cancers. Libraries were prepared by immunoSEQ multiplex PCR; TCRdb keeps only in-frame clonotypes and omits some of them. The data show about 64,000 clones, roughly 81% seen once. Material: CD4+ or CD8+ T cells sorted from blood, obtained in a trial of the OX40 agonist ivuxolimab. Every receptor here comes from an adult with an advanced solid tumor such as melanoma, head and neck, liver or kidney cancer.

The chain links TRBV19 to TRBJ2-1; D might be TRBD2 (6 bases). The germline V gene encodes CDR1 LNHDA and CDR2 SQIVND (reference sequence). This CDR3 has 14 residues. Between the trimmed V and J ends, which lost 5 bases and 4 bases, there was a span of 12 bases. This CDR3 reads CASSRGLFYNEQFF. CDR3 DNA sequence: TGTGCCAGTAGTCGGGGACTCTTTTACAATGAGCAGTTCTTC.

The chain combines TRBV7-2 with TRBJ2-5; either TRBD1 or TRBD2 may supply D (5 bases each). The CDR3 extends over 15 amino acids. Germline V CDR1 and CDR2: SGHTA, FQGNSA. V was shortened by 5 bases and J by 11 bases, with 24 bases between the two germline ends. The CDR3 loop is CASSPSSGLYGLQYF. CDR3 nucleotide sequence: TGTGCCAGCAGCCCCTCGTCGGGGCTCTATGGTTTACAGTACTTC.

The chain joins TRBV7-2 to TRBJ2-2; D is undetermined. The CDR3 is 15 residues long. The V gene lost 1 base and the J gene lost 6 bases, with 12 bases spanning the gap. Germline CDR1 is SGHTA and CDR2 is FQGNSA. The CDR3 reads CASSLVFLLPGELFF. The CDR3 DNA sequence: TGTGCCAGCAGCTTAGTCTTCCTGTTGCCCGGGGAGCTGTTTTTT.

This chain joins TRBV23-1 and TRBJ1-5; 7 nucleotides line up with TRBD1. TRBV23-1 is designated an ORF whose function remains uncertain. This CDR3 region has 16 residues. Trimming at V came to 6 bases and at J to 0 bases, leaving 8 bases not matched to a gene. CDR3 bases: TGCGCCAGCAGCCAGGGGACAGAAAATAGCAATCAGCCCCAGCATTTT. Translation: CASSQGTENSNQPQHF.

The chain is built from TRBV2 and TRBJ2-7; 9 nucleotides line up with TRBD1. This CDR3 comprises 13 residues. V was clipped by 6 bases and J by 6 bases; unmatched bases: 6. CDR1 is SNHLY, CDR2 FYNNEI, per germline. The CDR3 reads CASSLQGAVEQYF. The DNA of the CDR3 is TGTGCCAGCAGCCTACAGGGGGCTGTCGAGCAGTACTTC.

This clone was observed once. The chain uses TRBV7-9 and TRBJ2-1; the D gene is possibly TRBD2 (6 bases). Germline V gene data show CDR1 as SEHNR and CDR2 as FQNEAQ (reference sequence). Trimming left V 2 bases short and J 10 bases short, with 12 bases between. There are 13 residues in the CDR3. The chain's CDR3 is CASSLNAGLEQFF. The CDR3 DNA sequence: TGTGCCAGCAGCTTAAATGCGGGGCTGGAGCAGTTCTTC.

The chain has TRBV29-1 and TRBJ2-7, with D possibly TRBD1 on 5 matching bases. The V gene's germline CDR1 is SQVTM and CDR2 ANQGSEA. The CDR3 runs to 13 residues. The ends were cut back, 7 bases at V and 9 bases at J, with 22 bases in the middle. The CDR3 DNA reads TGCAGCGCGACGTTCCGGCAGGGTGGTGCGCAGTACTTC. As protein: CSATFRQGGAQYF.

CDR3 in amino acids: CASSLGGGAKEQFF. In nucleotides, the CDR3 is TGTGCCAGCAGCTTAGGAGGGGGGGCGAAGGAGCAGTTCTTC. The chain carries TRBV7-9 and TRBJ2-1, with D possibly being TRBD2 (7 bases). V lost 1 base and J lost 10, with 14 bases in between. The CDR3 covers 14 residues. Per germline, CDR1 SEHNR and CDR2 FQNEAQ (reference sequence).

The V gene is TRBV7-8, the J gene TRBJ1-2; the D is unclear. The germline V gene encodes CDR1 SGHVS and CDR2 FQNEAQ. The length of the CDR3 is 18 residues. The ends were cut back, 4 bases at V and 0 bases at J, with 21 bases in the middle. The CDR3 sequence is CASSSGWGGSYSNYGYTF. The CDR3 DNA reads as TGTGCCAGCAGCTCCGGGTGGGGAGGGTCTTACTCTAACTATGGCTACACCTTC.

This chain uses TRBV7-3 with TRBJ1-1, with 8 positions matching TRBD1. The CDR3 loop spans 13 amino acids. The V segment lost 5 bases and the J segment 8 bases; nucleotides outside the gene matches: 7. The germline V gene has CDR1 SGHTA and CDR2 FQGTGA. The CDR3 bases are TGTGCCAGCAGCCCGACGAGGACAGGGGAAGCTTTCTTT. Protein sequence: CASSPTRTGEAFF.

The rearrangement joins TRBV6-5 to TRBJ2-1; 13 nucleotides align to TRBD2. V trimming: 10 bases; J trimming: 7 bases; junction bases outside the gene matches: 7. CDR3 length: 14 amino acids. The germline V gene encodes CDR1 MNHEY and CDR2 SVGAGI. The CDR3 DNA reads as TGTGCCACCAGGACTAGCGGGGGCAGGAATGAGCAGTTCTTC. Translated, it gives CATRTSGGRNEQFF.